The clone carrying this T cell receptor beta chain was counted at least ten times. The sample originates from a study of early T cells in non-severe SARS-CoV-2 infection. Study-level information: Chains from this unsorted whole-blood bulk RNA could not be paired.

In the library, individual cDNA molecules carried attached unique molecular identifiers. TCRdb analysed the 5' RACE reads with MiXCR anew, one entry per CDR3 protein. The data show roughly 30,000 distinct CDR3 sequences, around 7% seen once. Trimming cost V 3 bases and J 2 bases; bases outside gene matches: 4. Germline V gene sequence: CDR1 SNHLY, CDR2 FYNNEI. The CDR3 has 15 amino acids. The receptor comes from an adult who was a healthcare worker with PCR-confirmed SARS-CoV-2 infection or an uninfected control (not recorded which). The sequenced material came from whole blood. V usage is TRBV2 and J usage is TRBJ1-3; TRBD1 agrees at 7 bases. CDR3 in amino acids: CASSDLDRAGNTIYF. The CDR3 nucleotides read TGTGCCAGCAGTGATCTCGACAGGGCTGGAAACACCATATATTTT.